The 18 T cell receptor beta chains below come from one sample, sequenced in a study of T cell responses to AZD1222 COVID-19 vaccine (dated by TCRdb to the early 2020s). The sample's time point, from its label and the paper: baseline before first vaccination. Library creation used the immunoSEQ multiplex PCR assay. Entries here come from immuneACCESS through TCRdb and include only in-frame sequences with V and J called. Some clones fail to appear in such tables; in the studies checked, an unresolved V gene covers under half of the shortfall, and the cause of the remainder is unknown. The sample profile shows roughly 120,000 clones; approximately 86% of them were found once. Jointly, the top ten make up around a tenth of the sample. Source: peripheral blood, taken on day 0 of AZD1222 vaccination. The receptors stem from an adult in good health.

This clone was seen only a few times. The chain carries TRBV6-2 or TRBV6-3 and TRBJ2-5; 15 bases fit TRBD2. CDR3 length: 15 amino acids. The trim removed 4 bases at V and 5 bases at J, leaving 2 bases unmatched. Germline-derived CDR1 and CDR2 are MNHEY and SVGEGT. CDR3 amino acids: CASSSGLAGGETQYF. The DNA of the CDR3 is TGTGCCAGCAGTTCGGGACTAGCGGGAGGCGAGACCCAGTACTTC.

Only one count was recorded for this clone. This chain's CDR3 is CASSFGRGVSPLHF. The CDR3 region has the DNA TGTGCCAGCAGTTTTGGCAGGGGCGTTTCACCCCTCCACTTT. This rearrangement joins TRBV27 to TRBJ1-6, with D tentatively TRBD1 (6 bases). V was clipped by 3 bases and J by 9 bases, with 12 bases between them. The CDR3 covers 14 residues. The V gene's germline CDR1 is MNHEY and CDR2 SMNVEV (reference sequence).

In DNA form, the CDR3 reads TGTGCCAGCAGCGTAGCCCACAATGACCTCTACAATGAGCAGTTCTTC. Translating gives CASSVAHNDLYNEQFF. The chain is built from TRBV9 and TRBJ2-1; no definite D call. Trimming took off 0 bases at V and 3 bases at J, with 13 bases between the two ends. CDR3 length: 16 residues. Germline CDR1 reads SGDLS; CDR2 reads YYNGEE.

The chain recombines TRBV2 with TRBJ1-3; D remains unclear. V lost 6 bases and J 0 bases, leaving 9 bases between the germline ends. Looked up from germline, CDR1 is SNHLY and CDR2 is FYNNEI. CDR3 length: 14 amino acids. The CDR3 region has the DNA TGTGCCAGCAGCCAGGAGTTCTCTGGAAACACCATATATTTT. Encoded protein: CASSQEFSGNTIYF.

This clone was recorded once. The CDR3 sequence: CATSRGGAGEKLFF. CDR3 nucleotide sequence: TGTGCCACCAGCAGAGGGGGGGCCGGCGAAAAACTGTTTTTT. This chain links TRBV15 with TRBJ1-4; D is perhaps TRBD1 (6 bases). V was pared by 1 base and J by 8 bases, with 11 bases between. The CDR3 loop spans 14 amino acids. Germline lookup yields CDR1 LNHNV and CDR2 YYDKDF (reference sequence).

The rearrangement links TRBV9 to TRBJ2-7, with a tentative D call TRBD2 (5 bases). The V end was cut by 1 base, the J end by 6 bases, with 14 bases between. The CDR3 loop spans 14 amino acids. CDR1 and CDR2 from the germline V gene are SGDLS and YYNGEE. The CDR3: CASSVKGSNFEQYF. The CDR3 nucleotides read TGTGCCAGCAGCGTAAAAGGGAGTAACTTCGAGCAGTACTTC.

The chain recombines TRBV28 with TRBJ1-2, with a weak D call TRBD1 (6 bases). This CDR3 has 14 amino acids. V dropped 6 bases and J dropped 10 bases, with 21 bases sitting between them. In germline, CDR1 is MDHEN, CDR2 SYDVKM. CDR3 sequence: CASSSHGGDQVYTF. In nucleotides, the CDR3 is TGTGCCAGCAGCTCACACGGGGGCGACCAGGTCTACACCTTC.

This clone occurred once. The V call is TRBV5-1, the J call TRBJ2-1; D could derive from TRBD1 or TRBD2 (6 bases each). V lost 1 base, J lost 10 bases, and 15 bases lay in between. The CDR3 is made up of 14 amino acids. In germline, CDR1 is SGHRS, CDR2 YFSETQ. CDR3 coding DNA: TGCGCCAGCAGCTTGAAGGAGGGGGTGGGGGAGCAGTTCTTC. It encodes CASSLKEGVGEQFF.

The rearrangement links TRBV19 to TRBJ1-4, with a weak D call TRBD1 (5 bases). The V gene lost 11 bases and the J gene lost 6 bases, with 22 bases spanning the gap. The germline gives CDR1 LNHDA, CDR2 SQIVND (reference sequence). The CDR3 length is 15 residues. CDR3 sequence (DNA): TGTGCCTCCGCTCGACTGGGTCAGGGTGATGAAAAACTGTTTTTT. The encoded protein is CASARLGQGDEKLFF.

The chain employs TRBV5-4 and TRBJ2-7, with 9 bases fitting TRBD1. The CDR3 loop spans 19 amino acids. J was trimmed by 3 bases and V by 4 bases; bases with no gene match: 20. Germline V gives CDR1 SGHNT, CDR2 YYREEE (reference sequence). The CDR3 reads CASSPRWGLTGGYLYEQYF. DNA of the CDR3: TGTGCCAGCAGCCCTCGGTGGGGGTTGACAGGGGGTTACCTCTACGAGCAGTACTTC.

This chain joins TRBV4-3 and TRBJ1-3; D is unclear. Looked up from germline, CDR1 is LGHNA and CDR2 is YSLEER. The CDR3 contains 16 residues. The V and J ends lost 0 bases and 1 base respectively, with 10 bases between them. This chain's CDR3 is CASSQDIRLSGNTIYF. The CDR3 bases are TGCGCCAGCAGCCAAGATATAAGGTTGTCTGGAAACACCATATATTTT.

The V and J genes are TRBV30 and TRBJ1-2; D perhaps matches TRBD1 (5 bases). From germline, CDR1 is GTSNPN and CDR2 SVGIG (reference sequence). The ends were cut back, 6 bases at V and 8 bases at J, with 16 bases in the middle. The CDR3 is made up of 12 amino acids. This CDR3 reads CACPGAVRGYTF. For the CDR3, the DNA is TGTGCCTGTCCTGGGGCAGTAAGGGGCTACACCTTC.

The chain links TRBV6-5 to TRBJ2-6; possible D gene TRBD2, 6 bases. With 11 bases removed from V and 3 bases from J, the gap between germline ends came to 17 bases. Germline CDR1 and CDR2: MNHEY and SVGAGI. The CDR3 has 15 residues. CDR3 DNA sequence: TGTGCCCTCCGGGCCGGGGGTAGTGGGGCCAACGTCCTGACTTTC. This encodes CALRAGGSGANVLTF.

The CDR3 DNA is TGTGCCAGCAGCACCCGGACAGTCCGGGGTTATGGCTACACCTTC. Translation: CASSTRTVRGYGYTF. The V gene is TRBV11-2, the J gene TRBJ1-2, with a possible D match to TRBD1 (6 bases). The germline V gene encodes CDR1 SGHAT and CDR2 FQNNGV. Trimming shortened V by 5 bases and J by 5 bases, and 18 bases separated the two germline ends. This CDR3 spans 15 amino acids.

For the CDR3, the DNA is TGTGCCAGCAGCTCGGGACAGCCGATAGATACGCAGTATTTT. Translating it yields CASSSGQPIDTQYF. This rearrangement joins TRBV7-8 to TRBJ2-3; TRBD1 matches 7 bases. The J segment lost 5 bases and the V segment lost 4 bases, leaving 6 bases of the junction unmatched. The CDR3 covers 14 residues. The germline CDR1 and CDR2 sequences are SGHVS and FQNEAQ.

In DNA, the CDR3 is TGTGCCAGCAGCGTAGAAGGGGACTATGGCTACACCTTC. It is translated as CASSVEGDYGYTF. The chain has TRBV9 and TRBJ1-2, with TRBD1 as a possible D gene (5 bases). V gave up 0 bases and J gave up 3 bases, with 6 bases separating them. The CDR3 runs 13 residues. CDR1 SGDLS and CDR2 YYNGEE come from the germline V gene.

This CDR3 reads CASNPPGFNTDTQYF. CDR3 coding DNA: TGTGCCAGCAACCCCCCGGGGTTCAACACAGATACGCAGTATTTT. The J gene is TRBJ2-3, the V gene TRBV28, with D possibly matching TRBD2 (5 bases). Per the germline V gene, CDR1 is MDHEN and CDR2 is SYDVKM. This CDR3 contains 15 residues. V lost 7 bases to trimming and J lost 2 bases, with 16 bases between them.

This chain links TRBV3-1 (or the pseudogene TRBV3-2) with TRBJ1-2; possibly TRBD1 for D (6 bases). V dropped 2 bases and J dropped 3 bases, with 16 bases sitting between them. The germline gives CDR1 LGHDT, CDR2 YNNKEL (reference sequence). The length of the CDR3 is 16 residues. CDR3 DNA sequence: TGTGCCAGCAGCCAAAGGGGGGCTCTTGGGTACTATGGCTACACCTTC. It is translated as CASSQRGALGYYGYTF.